This T cell receptor (beta chain) was documented in a study of tumor-infiltrating lymphocytes in primary liver carcinoma. Bulk tissue was left unsorted, and RNA and DNA were co-extracted from 20-30 mg of it. Constant-region priming of roughly 0.45 ug total RNA yielded TCR beta cDNA. Researchers made the TCR beta libraries by running three nested multiplex PCR rounds with slightly modified ARM-PCR. TCRdb fed the multiplex PCR reads into MiXCR, producing one record per CDR3 protein. The data contain tens of thousands of distinct CDR3 sequences, about 73% of them singletons. This clonotype was sampled from a man in his forties with primary liver carcinoma and hepatitis B virus infection. Material: liver tumor tissue from sampling region 3. Noted subset: tumor region T3, left-lateral pole.

The CDR3 DNA sequence: TGTGCCAGCTGCGACGGACTAGCTGGTACCGGGGAGCTGTTTTTT. Amino acids: CASCDGLAGTGELFF. The gene calls are TRBV7-8 and TRBJ2-2, with 8 bases aligning to TRBD2. This CDR3 is built from 15 residues. V was clipped by 8 bases and J by 5 bases; unmatched bases: 10. The V gene's germline CDR1 is SGHVS and CDR2 FQNEAQ.